This TCR beta chain comes out of a study of CD8 T cells in ankylosing spondylitis. Findings and limits, study-wide: Roughly eight highly homologous variants made up a TCR beta motif that seemed to typify ankylosing spondylitis blood. Earlier authors reported some of these motif variants in reactive arthritis synovial fluid and blood.

This CDR3 contains 18 residues. V was cut by 0 bases and J by 7 bases, with 22 bases left in between. Germline V gene data show CDR1 as LNHNV and CDR2 as YYDKDF (reference sequence). This clonotype appeared a few times. The antigen remains undetermined. TCRdb called the 5' RACE reads again in MiXCR, with one record for every CDR3 protein. This table holds 650,000 to 800,000 distinct CDR3 sequences, 15% to 20% found once. The sample consisted of blood, either unsorted or a sorted T cell fraction (not recorded which). The V gene is TRBV15, the J gene TRBJ2-1; D is possibly TRBD2 (6 bases). This TCR derives from a male donor with ankylosing spondylitis. The CDR3 here is CATSRDLVREYYGNEQFF. CDR3 nucleotides: TGTGCCACCAGCAGAGATTTGGTTCGGGAGTATTACGGGAATGAGCAGTTCTTC.